The 14 T cell receptor beta chains below come from one sample, sequenced in a study of early T cells in non-severe SARS-CoV-2 infection (TCRdb year 2021). Library generation was performed with 5' RACE. TCRdb records NextSeq 500 as the sequencer. TCRdb's own reprocessing of the public reads used fastp at Q25 and MiXCR and kept productive beta chains. Every CDR3 protein is listed once, alongside the most common genes and DNA of its rows. In all, the sample holds 37,000 or so distinct CDR3 sequences, and around 6.3% of those were seen once. The ten largest clones take up under 7.5% of the sample. Sequencing was done on a sample of whole blood. Every receptor here comes from an adult who was a healthcare worker with PCR-confirmed SARS-CoV-2 infection or an uninfected control (not recorded which).

In this sample, this clonotype turned up many times. This chain joins TRBV20-1 and TRBJ2-7; 11 nucleotides agree with TRBD2. With 3 bases clipped from V and 0 bases from J, the junction kept 4 bases outside the gene matches. Germline V gene sequence: CDR1 DFQATT, CDR2 SNEGSKA (reference sequence). The CDR3 spans 15 residues. The CDR3 DNA is TGCAGTGCTAGGCGGACTAGCGGGCACTCCTACGAGCAGTACTTC. Its translation is CSARRTSGHSYEQYF.

A few counts support this clonotype. This rearrangement joins TRBV25-1 to TRBJ2-3; no firm D call. The CDR3 runs to 17 residues. Trimming left V 2 bases short and J 6 bases short, with 21 bases between. Germline values: CDR1 MGHDK, CDR2 SYGVNS. Here the CDR3 reads CASSETRSPPIPDTQYF. The CDR3 DNA follows: TGTGCCAGCAGTGAAACACGGAGTCCCCCAATCCCCGATACGCAGTATTTT.

This clonotype was detected only a few times. The chain links TRBV27 to TRBJ2-3, with D unresolved. This CDR3 contains 13 residues. V lost 5 bases and J lost 2, with 8 bases in between. Germline V gene sequence: CDR1 MNHEY, CDR2 SMNVEV (reference sequence). CDR3 in amino acids: CASSPPNTDTQYF. The CDR3 DNA reads as TGTGCCAGCAGTCCACCCAACACAGATACGCAGTATTTT.

This clonotype was seen a handful of times. The V call is TRBV12-3 or TRBV12-4, the J call TRBJ2-5; TRBD1 is a possible D gene (6 bases). The CDR3 sequence is 18 residues long. Trimming shortened V by 7 bases and J by 5 bases, and 29 bases separated the two germline ends. The CDR3 reads CASTVVSLGAGAMETQYF. CDR3 DNA: TGTGCCAGCACCGTCGTTTCCCTCGGCGCAGGGGCAATGGAGACCCAGTACTTC.

This clonotype was found many times. This chain connects TRBV4-3 to TRBJ1-5; D gene unclear. Trimming cost V 0 bases and J 7 bases, with 7 bases left between them. This CDR3 is 13 amino acids long. Germline lookup yields CDR1 LGHNA and CDR2 YSLEER. The CDR3 region is CASSQDRYQPQHF. CDR3 coding DNA: TGCGCCAGCAGCCAAGATCGATACCAGCCCCAGCATTTT.

This clonotype was seen repeatedly, ten times or more. V is TRBV2 and J is TRBJ1-2; tentatively, D is TRBD1 (5 bases). CDR3 length: 15 amino acids. The ends were cut back, 6 bases at V and 0 bases at J, with 14 bases in the middle. Per the germline V gene, CDR1 is SNHLY and CDR2 is FYNNEI. For the CDR3, the DNA is TGTGCCAGCAGGAAAGGGACGAACCCTAACTATGGCTACACCTTC. The encoded protein is CASRKGTNPNYGYTF.

This clonotype was detected ten times or more. The chain uses TRBV3-1 and TRBJ2-2; 7 bases are shared with TRBD2. Unmatched junction bases numbered 7, after V lost 3 bases and J lost 6 bases. The CDR3 is 15 amino acids. From germline, CDR1 is LGHDT and CDR2 YNNKEL (reference sequence). Here the CDR3 reads CASSQLAGPAGELFF. The CDR3 coding sequence is TGTGCCAGCAGCCAGTTAGCGGGTCCCGCCGGGGAGCTGTTTTTT.

This clonotype has a count of ten or more. This rearrangement joins TRBV28 to TRBJ2-7; a possible D gene is TRBD2 (6 bases). Germline loops: CDR1 MDHEN, CDR2 SYDVKM. Trimming took 3 bases from V and 3 from J, leaving 15 bases between them. The CDR3 length is 15 residues. The CDR3 DNA reads TGTGCCAGCAGTTTGCGGGACCAACACATCTACGAGCAGTACTTC. This codes for CASSLRDQHIYEQYF.

The V call is TRBV29-1, the J call TRBJ2-7, with TRBD2 as a possible D gene (6 bases). Germline CDR1 is SQVTM and CDR2 is ANQGSEA. V lost 7 bases and J lost 2, with 9 bases in between. This CDR3 has 11 amino acids. DNA of the CDR3: TGCAGCGGTGGAGGGGCCTACGAGCAGTACTTC. This translates into CSGGGAYEQYF.

The chain combines TRBV9 with TRBJ1-6, with TRBD1 as a possible D gene (5 bases). Germline V gene lookup returns CDR1 SGDLS and CDR2 YYNGEE. Trimming cost V 0 bases and J 9 bases, with 7 bases left between them. The CDR3 totals 13 residues. The CDR3 DNA sequence: TGTGCCAGCAGCGTAGAGGGGCGTTCACCCCTCCACTTT. Its translation: CASSVEGRSPLHF.

At least ten counts were recorded for this clonotype. This chain connects TRBV20-1 to TRBJ2-7, with 12 bases aligning to TRBD2. Germline trimming cut 6 bases from V and 7 bases from J; bases unmatched to any gene: 10. This CDR3 has 14 residues. Germline CDR1 and CDR2: DFQATT and SNEGSKA (reference sequence). In nucleotides, the CDR3 is TGCAGTGCCGGTCCTAGCGGGAGGGCCACGGAGCAGTACTTC. This gives the protein CSAGPSGRATEQYF.

The V and J genes are TRBV7-9 and TRBJ1-2; D may be TRBD1 (5 bases). V lost 5 bases and J lost 4, with 17 bases in between. Per the germline V gene, CDR1 is SEHNR and CDR2 is FQNEAQ (reference sequence). This CDR3 spans 15 amino acids. The DNA of the CDR3 is TGTGCCAGCAGCAACGCCGGGACGCAGCTCTATGGCTACACCTTC. This sequence encodes CASSNAGTQLYGYTF.

This clonotype was seen repeatedly, ten times or more. The chain couples TRBV5-1 to TRBJ2-1; TRBD2 matches 16 bases. The CDR3 loop spans 19 amino acids. With 4 bases clipped from V and 5 bases from J, the junction kept 12 bases outside the gene matches. CDR1 is SGHRS and CDR2 is YFSETQ in the germline V gene. For the CDR3, the DNA is TGCGCCAGCAGCCGGGGGCCGGGACTAGCGGGAGGGGTCGACAATGAGCAGTTCTTC. Its protein product is CASSRGPGLAGGVDNEQFF.

V and J are TRBV4-2 and TRBJ2-3; no definite D call. V was cut by 2 bases and J by 4 bases, with 4 bases left in between. The germline gives CDR1 LGHNA, CDR2 YNFKEQ. The CDR3 contains 12 residues. CDR3 amino acids: CASSQTADTQYF. DNA for the CDR3: TGTGCCAGCAGCCAAACTGCAGATACGCAGTATTTT.